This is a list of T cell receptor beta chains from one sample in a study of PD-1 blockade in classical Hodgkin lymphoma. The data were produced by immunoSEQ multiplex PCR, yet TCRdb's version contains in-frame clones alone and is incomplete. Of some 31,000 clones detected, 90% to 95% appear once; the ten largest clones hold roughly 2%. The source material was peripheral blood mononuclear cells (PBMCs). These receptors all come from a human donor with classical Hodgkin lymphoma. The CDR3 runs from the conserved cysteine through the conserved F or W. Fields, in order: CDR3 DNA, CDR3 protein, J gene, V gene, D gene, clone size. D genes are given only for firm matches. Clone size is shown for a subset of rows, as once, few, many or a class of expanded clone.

cdr3_nt: TGTGCCAGCAGCGACCGGGACAGTTATGAAAAACTGTTTTTT; cdr3_aa: CASSDRDSYEKLFF; j_call: TRBJ1-4; v_call: TRBV5-8; d_call: TRBD1; clone_size: -
cdr3_nt: TGTGCCAGTAGTAAAGGTGTATCTGAAGCTTTCTTT; cdr3_aa: CASSKGVSEAFF; j_call: TRBJ1-1; v_call: TRBV19; d_call: -; clone_size: -
cdr3_nt: TGTGCCAGCAGCTTGCCCAATAGGGGAGACGAGCAGTACTTC; cdr3_aa: CASSLPNRGDEQYF; j_call: TRBJ2-7; v_call: TRBV5-5; d_call: -; clone_size: -
cdr3_nt: TGTGCCAGCAGCCATCGGACTAGCGGCACAGATACGCAGTATTTT; cdr3_aa: CASSHRTSGTDTQYF; j_call: TRBJ2-3; v_call: TRBV7-2; d_call: TRBD2; clone_size: -
cdr3_nt: TGTGCCAGTAGTTTCCAGGGGGAGAATACTGAAGCTTTCTTT; cdr3_aa: CASSFQGENTEAFF; j_call: TRBJ1-1; v_call: TRBV19; d_call: TRBD1; clone_size: -
cdr3_nt: TGTGCCAGCAGCTTGGGTAGCGGGAAGTACGAGCAGTACTTC; cdr3_aa: CASSLGSGKYEQYF; j_call: TRBJ2-7; v_call: TRBV5-4; d_call: TRBD2; clone_size: -
cdr3_nt: TGTGCCAGCAGCCGCCCGAGCCAGGGGTACTACGAGCAGTACTTC; cdr3_aa: CASSRPSQGYYEQYF; j_call: TRBJ2-7; v_call: TRBV6-5; d_call: -; clone_size: -
cdr3_nt: TGCGCCAGCAGCTTAGGCTACTCCTACGAGCAGTACTTC; cdr3_aa: CASSLGYSYEQYF; j_call: TRBJ2-7; v_call: TRBV5-1; d_call: -; clone_size: -
cdr3_nt: TGTGCCAGCAGCTCCCTCTCGGGGGGGGCATCGGAAAAACTGTTTTTT; cdr3_aa: CASSSLSGGASEKLFF; j_call: TRBJ1-4; v_call: TRBV5-4; d_call: -; clone_size: -
cdr3_nt: TGTGCCAGCAGCTTAGATTGGGCGGGAGGCTCCCGAGATACGCAGTATTTT; cdr3_aa: CASSLDWAGGSRDTQYF; j_call: TRBJ2-3; v_call: TRBV7-9; d_call: TRBD2; clone_size: -
cdr3_nt: TGTGCCAGCAGTGGACAAAGATACACAGATACGCAGTATTTT; cdr3_aa: CASSGQRYTDTQYF; j_call: TRBJ2-3; v_call: TRBV6-5; d_call: -; clone_size: once
cdr3_nt: TGCGCCAGCAGTGATTGGAGGATTACGAACACCGGGGAGCTGTTTTTT; cdr3_aa: CASSDWRITNTGELFF; j_call: TRBJ2-2; v_call: TRBV10-2; d_call: -; clone_size: -
cdr3_nt: TGTGCCAGCAGGACGGGACAGGGAGAAAACACCATATATTTT; cdr3_aa: CASRTGQGENTIYF; j_call: TRBJ1-3; v_call: TRBV7-9; d_call: TRBD1; clone_size: once
cdr3_nt: TGTGCCACCTCGACTAGCGGGGCGGCCAATGAGCAGTTCTTC; cdr3_aa: CATSTSGAANEQFF; j_call: TRBJ2-1; v_call: TRBV7-3; d_call: TRBD2; clone_size: -
cdr3_nt: TGCGCCAGCAGCTTCCAAGGGCAAGAGACCCAGTACTTC; cdr3_aa: CASSFQGQETQYF; j_call: TRBJ2-5; v_call: TRBV5-1; d_call: -; clone_size: -
cdr3_nt: TGTGCCAGCAGCTGGCCCTCGGGGATGAACACCGGGGAGCTGTTTTTT; cdr3_aa: CASSWPSGMNTGELFF; j_call: TRBJ2-2; v_call: TRBV7-9; d_call: -; clone_size: -
cdr3_nt: TGTGCCAGCAGCCATGGAAGGGGCTCTGGGGCCAACGTCCTGACTTTC; cdr3_aa: CASSHGRGSGANVLTF; j_call: TRBJ2-6; v_call: TRBV9; d_call: -; clone_size: -
cdr3_nt: TGTGCCAGCAACCCGCTCAGGACAGGGAGGGCAGATACGCAGTATTTT; cdr3_aa: CASNPLRTGRADTQYF; j_call: TRBJ2-3; v_call: TRBV28; d_call: -; clone_size: once
cdr3_nt: TGTGCCAGCAGCTTAGTTACAGGATTAGCCAAAAACATTCAGTACTTC; cdr3_aa: CASSLVTGLAKNIQYF; j_call: TRBJ2-4; v_call: TRBV11-2; d_call: -; clone_size: -
cdr3_nt: TGTGCCAGCAGCTTGGCCGGGGGCAATCAGCCCCAGCATTTT; cdr3_aa: CASSLAGGNQPQHF; j_call: TRBJ1-5; v_call: TRBV5-4; d_call: -; clone_size: -
cdr3_nt: TGCGCCAGCAGCTCGGGACTAGCGGGGGACTCGTACCAAGAGACCCAGTACTTC; cdr3_aa: CASSSGLAGDSYQETQYF; j_call: TRBJ2-5; v_call: TRBV5-1; d_call: TRBD2; clone_size: -
cdr3_nt: TGTGCCAGCAGTTACCCCGCAGGGTGGGAGAACACTGAAGCTTTCTTT; cdr3_aa: CASSYPAGWENTEAFF; j_call: TRBJ1-1; v_call: TRBV6-6; d_call: -; clone_size: -
cdr3_nt: TGTGCCAGCAGCCCAGGTGCGGGGCAGACTAATGAAAAACTGTTTTTT; cdr3_aa: CASSPGAGQTNEKLFF; j_call: TRBJ1-4; v_call: TRBV4-2; d_call: -; clone_size: -
cdr3_nt: TGTGCCAGCAGTGATAGGGGAGATCACAATGAGCAGTTCTTC; cdr3_aa: CASSDRGDHNEQFF; j_call: TRBJ2-1; v_call: TRBV6-1; d_call: -; clone_size: once
cdr3_nt: TGTGCCAGCAGCGTAGGGGGAACAGGGTTGAACACTGAAGCTTTCTTT; cdr3_aa: CASSVGGTGLNTEAFF; j_call: TRBJ1-1; v_call: TRBV9; d_call: -; clone_size: -
cdr3_nt: TGTGCCAGCAGCTTGGGGACAGGCGGGAACACTGAAGCTTTCTTT; cdr3_aa: CASSLGTGGNTEAFF; j_call: TRBJ1-1; v_call: TRBV5-4; d_call: TRBD1; clone_size: -
cdr3_nt: TGTGCCAGCAGCTCCGGACTGAACACTGAAGCTTTCTTT; cdr3_aa: CASSSGLNTEAFF; j_call: TRBJ1-1; v_call: TRBV13; d_call: -; clone_size: -